This TCR beta chain came from a study of shared clonotypes between healthy human individuals. Study information: Serving as donors were a couple of women and three men, whose ages spanned 18 to 49. The study, taken as a whole, reports: Estimated richness was generally greater in naive than memory subsets.

The V gene lost 3 bases and the J gene lost 3 bases, with 8 bases spanning the gap. Germline CDR1 KGHSH, CDR2 LQKENI. This CDR3 comprises 14 residues. A remark on this clone: Its antigen is undetermined. The sample has other DNA sequences that encode this CDR3 too.

Some clones are missing from TCRdb's copy, which holds only in-frame ones; the method was immunoSEQ multiplex PCR. The sample yields roughly 700,000 clones, roughly 70% seen once. This TCR came from a young woman in good health. V is TRBV18 and J is TRBJ2-2; D not resolved. The specimen sequenced was memory CD4+ T cells sorted from blood. The subset was: CD45RA-negative fraction. The CDR3 DNA is TGTGCCAGCTCACCGGGTTCTGACACCGGGGAGCTGTTTTTT. It translates to CASSPGSDTGELFF.